The present entry profiles one T cell receptor (beta chain) with its context. The antigen remains undetermined. The data belong to a study of cytomegalovirus exposure and HLA in healthy donors. Both 60 Vbeta primers and 13 Jbeta primers went into the PCR. The table came from immunoSEQ multiplex PCR; TCRdb's copy has only in-frame clones and leaves some out. The table shows about 140,000 clones, with approximately 71% occurring only once. Whole-study findings and limits: Per a later analysis, HLA-associated TCR beta chains showed more clonal expansion than other, equally common TCR beta chains. Three of the chains that were CMV-associated were confirmed in vitro to be specific for CMV antigens. Information on immune exposure was restricted to one variable (CMV serostatus).

CDR3 length: 16 amino acids. The V and J ends lost 2 bases and 8 bases, in that order; junction bases with no gene match: 9. Looked up from germline, CDR1 is MGHRA and CDR2 is YSYEKL. The chain is built from TRBV4-1 and TRBJ1-6, with TRBD1 matching 7 bases. Material for sequencing was PBMCs. The receptor comes from a man between 40 and 49 years old in good health and CMV-seronegative. For the CDR3, the DNA is TGCGCCAGCAGCCAATCCCCGGACAGGCGGTATTCACCCCTCCACTTT. Residues: CASSQSPDRRYSPLHF.